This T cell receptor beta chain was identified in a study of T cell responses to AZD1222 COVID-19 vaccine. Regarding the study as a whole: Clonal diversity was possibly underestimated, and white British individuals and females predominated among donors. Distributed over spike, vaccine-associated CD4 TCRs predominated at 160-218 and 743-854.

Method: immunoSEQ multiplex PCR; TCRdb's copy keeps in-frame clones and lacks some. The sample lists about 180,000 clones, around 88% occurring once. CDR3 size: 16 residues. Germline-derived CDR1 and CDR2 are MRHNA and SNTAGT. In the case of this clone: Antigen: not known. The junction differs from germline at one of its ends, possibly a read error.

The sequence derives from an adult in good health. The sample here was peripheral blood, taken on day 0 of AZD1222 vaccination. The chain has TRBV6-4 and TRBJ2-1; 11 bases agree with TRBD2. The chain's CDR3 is CASSHSGTSGSNEQFF. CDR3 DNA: TGTGCCAGCAGTCACTCCGGGACTAGCGGTTCCAATGAGCAGTTCTTC.